One and the same sample provided the 5 T cell receptor beta chains below, sequenced in a study of blood T cell repertoires in COVID-19. Only in-frame clones appear in the TCRdb table, and some are missing; sequencing was by immunoSEQ multiplex PCR. This sample has approximately 65,000 clones, with 89% found just once. The sequenced sample was peripheral blood. The source of these receptors is a woman between 50 and 59 years old with active COVID-19.

The gene calls are TRBV12-5 and TRBJ2-2, with D tentatively TRBD2 (6 bases). Trimming removed 6 bases at V and 3 bases at J, with 17 bases between. Germline values: CDR1 LGHNT, CDR2 FRNRAP. This CDR3 has 16 amino acids. The CDR3 sequence is CASGRERITYTGELFF. The CDR3 DNA reads TGTGCTAGTGGCCGGGAGCGGATAACTTACACCGGGGAGCTGTTTTTT.

The genes are TRBV4-1 and TRBJ1-5; 12 bases fit TRBD1. Germline lookup yields CDR1 MGHRA and CDR2 YSYEKL. The CDR3 has 15 residues. With V trimmed by 3 bases and J by 10 bases, 7 bases remained unmatched. The CDR3 is CASSHPGTGGEPQHF. CDR3 DNA sequence: TGCGCCAGCAGCCACCCCGGGACAGGGGGCGAACCCCAGCATTTT.

The rearrangement joins TRBV5-6 to TRBJ2-1, with TRBD1 as a possible D gene (6 bases). V lost 4 bases and J lost 7, with 18 bases in between. Germline CDR1 reads SGHDT; CDR2 reads YYEEEE. The CDR3 consists of 15 residues. The CDR3 sequence: CASSKISGHSNEQFF. CDR3 bases: TGTGCCAGCAGCAAAATCTCGGGACACAGTAATGAGCAGTTCTTC.

The J gene is TRBJ1-4, the V gene TRBV28; D gene unclear. With 6 bases removed from V and 10 bases from J, the gap between germline ends came to 15 bases. There are 13 residues in the CDR3. Germline values: CDR1 MDHEN, CDR2 SYDVKM. The CDR3 sequence: CASSTHSSGKLFF. DNA for the CDR3: TGTGCCAGCAGCACACATTCTTCTGGAAAACTGTTTTTT.

The CDR3: CASSGGSMYEQYF. In DNA form, the CDR3 reads TGTGCCAGCAGCGGCGGGAGTATGTACGAGCAGTACTTC. V usage is TRBV2 and J usage is TRBJ2-7, with 7 bases lining up with TRBD2. In germline, CDR1 is SNHLY, CDR2 FYNNEI. Trimming cost V 6 bases and J 4 bases; bases outside gene matches: 6. CDR3 length: 13 amino acids. The full variable domain, rest sourced from reference TRBV2 and TRBJ2-7, is EPEVTQTPSHQVTQMGQEVILRCVPISNHLYFYWYRQILGQKVEFLVSFYNNEISEKSEIFDDQFSVERPDGSNFTLKIRSTKLEDSAMYFCASSGGSMYEQYFGPGTRLTVT.